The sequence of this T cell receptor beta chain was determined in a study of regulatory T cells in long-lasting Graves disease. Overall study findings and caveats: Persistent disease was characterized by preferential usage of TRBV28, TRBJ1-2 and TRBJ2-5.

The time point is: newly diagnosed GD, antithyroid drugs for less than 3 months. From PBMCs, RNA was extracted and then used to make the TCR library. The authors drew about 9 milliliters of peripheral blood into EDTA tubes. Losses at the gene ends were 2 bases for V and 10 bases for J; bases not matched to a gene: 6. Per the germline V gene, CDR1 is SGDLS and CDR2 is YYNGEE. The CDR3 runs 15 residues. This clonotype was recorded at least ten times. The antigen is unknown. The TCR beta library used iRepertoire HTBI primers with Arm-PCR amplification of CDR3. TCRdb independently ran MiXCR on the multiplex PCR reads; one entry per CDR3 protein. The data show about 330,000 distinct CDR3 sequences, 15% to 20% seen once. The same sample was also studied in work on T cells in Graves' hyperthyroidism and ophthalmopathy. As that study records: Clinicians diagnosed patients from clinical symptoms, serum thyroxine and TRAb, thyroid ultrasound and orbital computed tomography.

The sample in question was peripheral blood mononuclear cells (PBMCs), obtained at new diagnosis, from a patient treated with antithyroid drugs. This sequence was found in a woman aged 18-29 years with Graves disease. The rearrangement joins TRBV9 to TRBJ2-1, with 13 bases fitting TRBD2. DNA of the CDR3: TGTGCCAGCAGCGTTACTAGCGGGGGGGCTAACGAGCAGTTCTTC. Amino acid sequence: CASSVTSGGANEQFF.